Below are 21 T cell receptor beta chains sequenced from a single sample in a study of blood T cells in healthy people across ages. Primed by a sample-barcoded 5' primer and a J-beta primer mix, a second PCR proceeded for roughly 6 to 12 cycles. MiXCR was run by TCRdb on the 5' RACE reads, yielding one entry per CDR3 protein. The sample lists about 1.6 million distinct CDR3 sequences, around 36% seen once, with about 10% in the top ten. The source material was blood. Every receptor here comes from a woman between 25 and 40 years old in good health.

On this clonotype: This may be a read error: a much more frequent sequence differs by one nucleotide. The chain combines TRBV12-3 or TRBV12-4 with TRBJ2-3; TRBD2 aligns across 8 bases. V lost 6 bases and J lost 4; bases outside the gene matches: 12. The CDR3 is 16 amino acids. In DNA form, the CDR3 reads TGTGCCAGCAGACCCACGGGCGGGGGGAAATCAGATACGCAGTATTTT. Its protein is CASRPTGGGKSDTQYF.

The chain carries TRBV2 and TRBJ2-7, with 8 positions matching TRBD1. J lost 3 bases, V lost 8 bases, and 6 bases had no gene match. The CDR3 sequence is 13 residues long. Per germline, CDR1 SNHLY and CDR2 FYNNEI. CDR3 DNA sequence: TGTGCCAGCGGACAGGGAATGCTCTACGAGCAGTACTTC. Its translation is CASGQGMLYEQYF.

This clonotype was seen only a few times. CDR3 sequence reads: CASSLSFGAGEAFF. CDR3 DNA: TGTGCCAGCAGTTTATCGTTCGGGGCAGGTGAAGCTTTCTTT. This chain uses TRBV27 with TRBJ1-1; D is possibly TRBD1 (5 bases). The germline V gene encodes CDR1 MNHEY and CDR2 SMNVEV (reference sequence). This CDR3 spans 14 amino acids. V was cut by 0 bases and J by 7 bases, with 12 bases left in between.

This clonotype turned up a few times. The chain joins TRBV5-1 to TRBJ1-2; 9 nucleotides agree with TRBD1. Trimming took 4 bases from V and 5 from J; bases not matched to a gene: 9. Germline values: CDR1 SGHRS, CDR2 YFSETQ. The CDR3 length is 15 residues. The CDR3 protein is CASSQNRGLLYGYTF. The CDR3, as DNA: TGCGCCAGCAGCCAGAACAGGGGGCTTCTTTATGGCTACACCTTC.

The CDR3 DNA reads as TGTGCCAGCAGCAAAGGGTCGTCCGGGACAGGGTCCCAAGAGACCCAGTACTTC. Protein: CASSKGSSGTGSQETQYF. V is TRBV21-1 and J is TRBJ2-5; TRBD1 reflects the table's D call only, with no check against the DNA. TRBV21-1 is designated a pseudogene. This CDR3 spans 18 amino acids.

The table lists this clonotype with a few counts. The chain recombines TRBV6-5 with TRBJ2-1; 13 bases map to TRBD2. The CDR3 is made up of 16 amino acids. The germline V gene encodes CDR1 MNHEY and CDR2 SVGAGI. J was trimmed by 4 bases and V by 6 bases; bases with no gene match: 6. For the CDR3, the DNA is TGTGCCAGCAGCCGTACGGGACTAGCGGGGTACAATGAGCAGTTCTTC. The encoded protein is CASSRTGLAGYNEQFF.

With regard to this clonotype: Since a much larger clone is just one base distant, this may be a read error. The CDR3 here is CASTGDRLYEQYF. The CDR3 DNA sequence: TGTGCCAGCACCGGGGACAGGCTCTACGAGCAGTACTTC. The chain employs TRBV6-1 and TRBJ2-5; 8 positions agree with TRBD1. The last part of the DNA fits TRBJ2-7 better; the J call may be wrong. Germline-derived CDR1 and CDR2 are MNHNS and SASEGT. The CDR3 contains 13 residues.

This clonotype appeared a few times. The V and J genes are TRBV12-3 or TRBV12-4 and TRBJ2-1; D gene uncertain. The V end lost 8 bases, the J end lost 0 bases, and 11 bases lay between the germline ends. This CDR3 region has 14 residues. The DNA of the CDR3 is TGTGCCAGCGATGGGTCAGTCTCCTACAATGAGCAGTTCTTC. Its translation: CASDGSVSYNEQFF.

The CDR3 DNA reads TGCGCCAGCAGCTTGGCTAGCGGGAGGGAAGAGACCCAGTACTTC. The encoded protein is CASSLASGREETQYF. The chain carries TRBV5-1 and TRBJ2-5; 12 bases line up with TRBD2. The CDR3 sequence is 15 residues long. Unmatched junction bases numbered 0, after V lost 0 bases and J lost 3 bases. Germline V gene data show CDR1 as SGHRS and CDR2 as YFSETQ.

This CDR3 is CASSVEGGIAEAFF. The CDR3 bases are TGTGCCAGCAGCGTAGAAGGGGGGATAGCTGAAGCTTTCTTT. The J gene is TRBJ1-1, the V gene TRBV9; possible D gene TRBD1, 6 bases. The germline V gene has CDR1 SGDLS and CDR2 YYNGEE. V was clipped by 0 bases and J by 6 bases, with 12 bases between them. This CDR3 spans 14 amino acids.

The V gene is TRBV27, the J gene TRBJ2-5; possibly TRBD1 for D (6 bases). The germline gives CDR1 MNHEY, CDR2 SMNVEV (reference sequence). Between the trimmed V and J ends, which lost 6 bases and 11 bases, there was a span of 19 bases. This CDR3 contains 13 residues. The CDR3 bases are TGTGCCAGCAGCCCAGGGGAAAGAGGGGAGCAGTACTTC. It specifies CASSPGERGEQYF.

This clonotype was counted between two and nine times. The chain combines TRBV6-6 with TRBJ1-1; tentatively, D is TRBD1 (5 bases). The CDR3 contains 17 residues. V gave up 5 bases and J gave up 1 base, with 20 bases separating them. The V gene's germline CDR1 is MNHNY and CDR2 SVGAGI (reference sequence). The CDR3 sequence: CASSRSPGQAKNTEAFF. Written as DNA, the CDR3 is TGTGCCAGCAGTCGATCACCCGGACAAGCTAAGAACACTGAAGCTTTCTTT.

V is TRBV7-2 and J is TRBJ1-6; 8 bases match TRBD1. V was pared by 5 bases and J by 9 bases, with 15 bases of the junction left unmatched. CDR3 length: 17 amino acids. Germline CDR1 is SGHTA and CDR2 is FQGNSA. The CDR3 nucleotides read TGTGCCAGCAGCCCATATTCCGGGACAGGCTTCCCTTCACCCCTCCACTTT. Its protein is CASSPYSGTGFPSPLHF.

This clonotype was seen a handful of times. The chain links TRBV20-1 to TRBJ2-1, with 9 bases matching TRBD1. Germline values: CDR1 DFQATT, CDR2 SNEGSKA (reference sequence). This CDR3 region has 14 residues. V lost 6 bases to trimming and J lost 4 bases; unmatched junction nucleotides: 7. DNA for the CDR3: TGCAGTGCCGCCGGACAGGGGTTTTACAATGAGCAGTTCTTC. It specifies CSAAGQGFYNEQFF.

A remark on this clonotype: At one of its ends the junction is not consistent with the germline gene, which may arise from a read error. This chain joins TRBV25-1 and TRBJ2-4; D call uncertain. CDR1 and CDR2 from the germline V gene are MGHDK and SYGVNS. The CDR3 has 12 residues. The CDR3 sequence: CTSSEVGTRQYF. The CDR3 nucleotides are TGTACCAGCAGTGAGGTGGGTACAAGGCAGTACTTC.

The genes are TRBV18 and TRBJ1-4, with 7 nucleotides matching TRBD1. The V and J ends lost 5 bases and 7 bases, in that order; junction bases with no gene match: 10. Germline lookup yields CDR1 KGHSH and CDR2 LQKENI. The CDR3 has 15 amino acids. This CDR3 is CASSSDRALGEKLFF. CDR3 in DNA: TGTGCCAGCTCATCCGACAGGGCCCTCGGTGAAAAACTGTTTTTT. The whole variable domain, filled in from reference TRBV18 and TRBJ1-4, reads NAGVMQNPRHLVRRRGQEARLRCSPMKGHSHVYWYRQLPEEGLKFMVYLQKENIIDESGMPKERFSAEFPKEGPSILRIQQVVRGDSAAYFCASSSDRALGEKLFFGSGTQLSVL.

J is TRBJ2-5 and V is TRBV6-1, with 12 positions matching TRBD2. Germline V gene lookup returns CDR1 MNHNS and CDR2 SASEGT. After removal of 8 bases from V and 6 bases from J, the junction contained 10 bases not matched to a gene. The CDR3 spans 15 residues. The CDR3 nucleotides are TGTGCCAGCTCTCCACTAGCGGGGGGAGAAAAGACCCAGTACTTC. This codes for CASSPLAGGEKTQYF.

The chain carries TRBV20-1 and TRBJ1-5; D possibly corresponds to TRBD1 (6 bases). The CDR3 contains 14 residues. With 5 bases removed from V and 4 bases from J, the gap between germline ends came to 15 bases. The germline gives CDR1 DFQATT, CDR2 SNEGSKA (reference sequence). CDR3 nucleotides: TGCAGTGCTCTCGCATCACAGGGAAATCAGCCCCAGCATTTT. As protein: CSALASQGNQPQHF.

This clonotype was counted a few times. In nucleotides, the CDR3 is TGTGCCAGCACTCCAGTAGGGGGGGCGGTCACTGAAGCTTTCTTT. Translation gives CASTPVGGAVTEAFF. The chain uses TRBV6-1 and TRBJ1-1; a possible D gene is TRBD1 (6 bases). The CDR3 consists of 15 residues. The V end lost 7 bases, the J end lost 4 bases, and 19 bases lay between the germline ends. CDR1 and CDR2 (germline): MNHNS, SASEGT.

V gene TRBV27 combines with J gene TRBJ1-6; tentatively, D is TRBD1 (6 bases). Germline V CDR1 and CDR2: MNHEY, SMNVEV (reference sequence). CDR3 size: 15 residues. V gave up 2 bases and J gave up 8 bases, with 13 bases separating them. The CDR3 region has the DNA TGTGCCAGCAGTTTAGGCGCACAGGGATATTCACCCCTCCACTTT. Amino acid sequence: CASSLGAQGYSPLHF.

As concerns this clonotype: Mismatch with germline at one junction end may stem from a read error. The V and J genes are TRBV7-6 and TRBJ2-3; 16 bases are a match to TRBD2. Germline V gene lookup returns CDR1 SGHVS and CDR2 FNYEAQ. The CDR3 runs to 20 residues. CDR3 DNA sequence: TGTGCCAGCAACTTACCCAAGGGGGGGACTAGCGGGAGGGCCACAGATACGCAGTATTTT. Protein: CASNLPKGGTSGRATDTQYF.